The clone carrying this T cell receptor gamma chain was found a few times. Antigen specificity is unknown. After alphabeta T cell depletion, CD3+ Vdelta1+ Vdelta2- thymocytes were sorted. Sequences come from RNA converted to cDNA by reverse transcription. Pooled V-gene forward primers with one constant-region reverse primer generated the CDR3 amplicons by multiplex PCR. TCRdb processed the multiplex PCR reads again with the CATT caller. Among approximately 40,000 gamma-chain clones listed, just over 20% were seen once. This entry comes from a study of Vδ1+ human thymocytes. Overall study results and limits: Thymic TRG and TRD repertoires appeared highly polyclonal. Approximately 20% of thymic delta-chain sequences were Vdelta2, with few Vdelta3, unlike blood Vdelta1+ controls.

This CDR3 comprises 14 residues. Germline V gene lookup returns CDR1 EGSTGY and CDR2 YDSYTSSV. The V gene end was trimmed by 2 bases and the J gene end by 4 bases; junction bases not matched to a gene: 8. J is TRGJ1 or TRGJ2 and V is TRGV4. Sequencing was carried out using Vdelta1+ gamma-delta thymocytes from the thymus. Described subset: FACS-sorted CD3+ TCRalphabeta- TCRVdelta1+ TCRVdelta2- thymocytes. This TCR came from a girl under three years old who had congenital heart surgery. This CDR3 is CATWDARPYYKKLF. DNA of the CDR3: TGTGCCACCTGGGATGCCCGACCCTATTATAAGAAACTCTTT.